The entry that follows covers one T cell receptor beta chain sequence. Its antigen is currently unknown. The entry originates in a study of cytomegalovirus exposure and HLA in healthy donors. Whole-study findings and limits: Among TCR sequences, most were rare, though some public TCRs appeared in many donors. Some TCR beta chains (around 180 of them) were listed as cytomegalovirus-associated. The classifier reportedly diagnosed cytomegalovirus status with high sensitivity and specificity.

Measured with immunoSEQ multiplex PCR; TCRdb has only the in-frame clones, and not every one. The table lists about 120,000 clones, about 88% of them singletons. The sample was PBMCs. The source is a man between 18 and 35 years old in good health and CMV-seropositive.

The CDR3 spells CAWSPGTGDNYGYTF. The DNA of the CDR3 is TGTGCCTGGAGTCCCGGGACAGGGGATAACTATGGCTACACCTTC. The chain is built from TRBV30 and TRBJ1-2; 10 bases align to TRBD1. V lost 2 bases to trimming and J lost 1 base; unmatched junction nucleotides: 4. Germline lookup yields CDR1 GTSNPN and CDR2 SVGIG (reference sequence). The CDR3 extends over 15 amino acids.